This entry is about one T cell receptor beta chain. The antigen is not known. Germline lookup yields CDR1 MDHEN and CDR2 SYDVKM. The V gene lost 6 bases and the J gene lost 10 bases, with 9 bases spanning the gap. The CDR3 contains 11 residues. These data come from a study of cytomegalovirus exposure and HLA in healthy donors. Study summary: The 110 or so validation repertoires used a platform that matched the one used for the 600 to 750 first-cohort repertoires, as a later analysis reported. Study observations and caveats: First-cohort TCR clusters were later found to tend to co-occur in the approximately 120 validation repertoires. The CMV antigen specificity of three CMV-associated chains was confirmed through in vitro analysis.

Here immunoSEQ multiplex PCR was the method, and the copy in TCRdb shows in-frame clones only, minus some. This table has approximately 71,000 clones, about 89% appearing once. The sequence derives from a man between 18 and 35 years old in good health and CMV-seronegative. The chain carries TRBV28 and TRBJ1-4; a possible D gene is TRBD1 (5 bases). Sequencing was carried out using PBMCs. This CDR3 reads CASRGVRKLFF. In DNA, the CDR3 is TGTGCCAGCAGAGGGGTTAGAAAACTGTTTTTT.